This TCR beta chain was found in a study of shared clonotypes between healthy human individuals (dated by TCRdb to 2019 to 2021). In the study overall: A few men and two women, aged 18 to 49 years, made up the cohort. For each donor, three plates each were used for CD4 naive and CD4 memory, two plates were used for CD8 naive, and one plate was used for CD8 memory. To estimate repertoire size and how much clonotypes are shared between individuals, the study performed deep sequencing of blood TCR repertoires from about five healthy adults. To increase sequencing depth and limit assay-specific biases, TCR repertoire library preparation and sequencing were carried out by different laboratories using diverse techniques. Leukapheresis yielded between about 0.85 and 10 billion PBMCs per donor.

Points on this clone: Its antigen is not yet known. Nothing much larger sits one base from this clone, and base qualities are not available.

The paper as a whole reports these results and caveats: Larger estimated clonotype richness was generally found for naive subsets than for memory subsets. Sampling was limited to blood, and TCR repertoires in tissue likely differ from TCR repertoires in blood. Pairwise subsampling indicated that sequencing depth was expected to affect the degree of clonotype sharing among donors. When several donors were compared, the shared fraction of clonotypes was roughly 5% for naive CD4, around 3.5% for naive CD8, 2.3% for memory CD4, and 0.35% to 0.4% for memory CD8. Compared with non-shared clonotypes, clonotypes shared by all four sorted-subset donors had higher generation probabilities. Because the study included a small number of donors, the genetic and exposure-history diversity represented was limited. Rarefaction of sorted-subset datasets indicated incomplete sequencing despite the large sequencing depth.

Reading the germline V gene (reference sequence) gives CDR1 PRHDT and CDR2 FYEKMQ. V lost 2 bases and J lost 5 bases; the stretch between them is 9 bases long. Including cysteine and phenylalanine, the CDR3 has 13 amino acids. Just CDR3 DNA is preserved here, 39 bases in frame from base 1. Using the deep immunoSEQ assay, TCR CDR3 regions were amplified from genomic DNA by multiplex PCR. Extracted genomic DNA from each cell subset was distributed evenly across all wells of several immunoSEQ 96-well plates, and each plate was treated as a replicate. For sorted subsets, roughly 200 ng of genomic DNA, equivalent to roughly 30,000 T cell genomes, went into each replicate PCR. Purified libraries were measured with a Qubit 3.0 fluorometer, size-checked on a Bioanalyzer 2100, and measured again with the KAPA Library Quantification kit. Every immunoSEQ 96-well plate was sequenced on a separate single-read 150-cycle Illumina NextSeq 550 flow cell. The authors' pipeline ran thus. Because only junctional sequences without quality scores were contained in the immunoSEQ output, filtering matching that applied to full-length reads could not be performed. To assign V/J genes and CDR3, sequences were annotated against IMGT germline references using PyIR, a Python wrapper for IgBLAST v1.9. Reads with weak V/J assignments (E-value above 1e-6), missing CDR3, stop codons, out-of-frame junctions, or ambiguous translated residues were removed. V3J clonotypes were defined as sequences sharing an identical inferred V gene, J gene, and CDR3 amino acid sequence. Percentage overlap between repertoires was computed as shared unique clonotypes divided by the size of the smaller repertoire. Repertoire richness was assessed with RTK rarefaction, the Chao1 estimator, and Recon v2.1 estimates of unobserved clonotypes. Generation probabilities were computed with OLGA for all TCRbeta clonotypes obtained by the gDNA method from four donors. TCRdb re-hosts the immuneACCESS table, in-frame sequences only. Its copies lack some clones; in the studies checked, an unresolved V gene accounts for under half of them, and the cause for the rest is not known. Clone size and the V and J calls come from that table; the DNA yielded D and trimming. This sample is represented by hundreds of thousands of clones; less than 96% of them were singletons. Approximately 0.062% of the sample lies in the top ten.

Healthy HIV-negative adults with no recently reported acute infections or vaccinations were included as donors. Only Caucasian adults living in Nashville, Tennessee, USA were represented among the donors. CD4+ T cells were enriched by magnetic negative selection; naive cells were then positively selected on CD45RA, and the negative fraction formed the memory subset. Blood was collected by leukapheresis, and PBMCs were isolated by Ficoll-Histopaque density gradient centrifugation and then cryopreserved in liquid nitrogen vapor phase. Purity and quantity of every magnetically sorted T cell population were checked by analytical flow cytometry. Genomic DNA was isolated from each sorted fraction and quantified by UV absorbance on a Nanodrop 2000c.

Material: naive CD4+ T cells sorted from blood. According to the study, the label for this sample's cell subset or site signals: CD45RA+ positively selected. This clonotype originated in a woman aged 30 to 39 in good health. The chain is assembled from TRBV13 and TRBJ2-5; a confident D gene designation cannot be given. The nucleotide sequence is TGTGCCAGCAGCTTACCCGATATGGAGACCCAGTACTTC. Translation gives CASSLPDMETQYF.